The following is a T cell receptor beta chain sequence with its context. Antigen unknown. These data are taken from a study of cytomegalovirus exposure and HLA in healthy donors. These donors, healthy bone marrow donors, were studied. Study-level points and caveats: The sole available immune exposure information was CMV serostatus. A reported reduction in N-insertions relative to the 666-donor mean was seen in an Asian-associated ancestry cluster in a later analysis. Reports state that TCR beta sequences accurately predicted most subjects' HLA-A and HLA-B alleles.

13 Jbeta primers and 60 Vbeta primers were used for the PCR. Some clones are missing from TCRdb's copy, which holds only in-frame ones; the method was immunoSEQ multiplex PCR. The repertoire holds roughly 140,000 clones, with over 70% as singletons. This clonotype originated in a man in his forties in good health and CMV-seronegative. The sample consisted of PBMCs.

In nucleotides, the CDR3 is TGTGCCAGTAGTATGACAGGGGTGAATAATTCACCCCTCCACTTT. Translated, it gives CASSMTGVNNSPLHF. The genes are TRBV19 and TRBJ1-6; 8 bases map to TRBD1. The CDR3 contains 15 residues. V lost 3 bases to trimming and J lost 5 bases; unmatched junction nucleotides: 3. The V gene's germline CDR1 is LNHDA and CDR2 SQIVND (reference sequence). Complete variable domain (other parts from reference TRBV19 and TRBJ1-6): DGGITQSPKYLFRKEGQNVTLSCEQNLNHDAMYWYRQDPGQGLRLIYYSQIVNDFQKGDIAEGYSVSREKKESFPLTVTSAQKNPTAFYLCASSMTGVNNSPLHFGNGTRLTVT.